The 11 T cell receptor beta chains reported below all come from one sample, sequenced in a study of T cell clones after liver transplantation. Measured with immunoSEQ multiplex PCR; TCRdb has only the in-frame clones, and not every one. The table lists around 110,000 clones, less than 95% of them singletons. The starting material was CD4+ T cells from blood, obtained 12 months after liver transplant. Every receptor here comes from a human patient who received a liver transplant. T cells may partly derive from the graft donor.

The chain couples TRBV5-1 to TRBJ2-2, with TRBD2 matching over 8 bases. The CDR3 is 13 amino acids. Germline V gene sequence: CDR1 SGHRS, CDR2 YFSETQ. The junction had 4 bases not matched to a gene; V was cut back by 7 bases and J by 5 bases. CDR3 sequence (DNA): TGCGCCAGCGGCCGGGAGGGTACCGGGGAGCTGTTTTTT. Its protein product is CASGREGTGELFF.

CDR3 residues: CASTQATYEQYF. In nucleotides, the CDR3 is TGTGCCAGCACCCAAGCGACCTACGAGCAGTACTTC. The rearrangement uses TRBV2 and TRBJ2-7, with D unresolved. V lost 7 bases and J lost 2, with 9 bases in between. Per germline, CDR1 SNHLY and CDR2 FYNNEI. The CDR3 is made up of 12 amino acids.

The rearrangement joins TRBV28 to TRBJ2-1; 9 bases are shared with TRBD2. The CDR3 has 15 amino acids. The trim removed 5 bases at V and 1 base at J, leaving 3 bases unmatched. Germline CDR1 is MDHEN and CDR2 is SYDVKM. The CDR3 spells CASSAAGGSYNEQFF. CDR3 in DNA: TGTGCCAGCAGTGCGGCGGGGGGGTCCTACAATGAGCAGTTCTTC.

The chain carries TRBV29-1 and TRBJ2-5; either TRBD1 or TRBD2 may fit D (5 bases each). This CDR3 has 14 amino acids. Germline CDR1 and CDR2: SQVTM and ANQGSEA. V was pared by 6 bases and J by 4 bases, with 18 bases between. Written as DNA, the CDR3 is TGCAGCGTCGTTTTGCCGGGACGCCCAGAGACCCAGTACTTC. As protein: CSVVLPGRPETQYF.

CDR3 sequence: CASSLGLAAYNEQFF. The CDR3 DNA follows: TGTGCCAGCAGCTTAGGACTAGCGGCCTACAATGAGCAGTTCTTC. The chain combines TRBV11-3 with TRBJ2-1; TRBD2 matches at 9 bases. The CDR3 totals 15 residues. Germline V lookup: CDR1 SGHNT, CDR2 YENEEA. V lost 1 base to trimming and J lost 2 bases; unmatched junction nucleotides: 0.

The chain has TRBV28 and TRBJ1-4; TRBD1 might be the D (6 bases). Looked up from germline, CDR1 is MDHEN and CDR2 is SYDVKM. CDR3 size: 13 residues. Trimming left V 9 bases short and J 7 bases short, with 15 bases between. CDR3 region: CASLPQGSEKLFF. In nucleotides, the CDR3 is TGTGCCAGTTTGCCCCAGGGGTCTGAAAAACTGTTTTTT.

The chain couples TRBV28 to TRBJ2-2; 10 nucleotides align to TRBD2. This CDR3 contains 17 residues. CDR1 is MDHEN, CDR2 SYDVKM, per germline. V was clipped by 5 bases and J by 7 bases; unmatched bases: 13. CDR3 coding DNA: TGTGCCAGCAGTCAAGACCAGGGACTAGCGAGTAGCGGGGAGCTGTTTTTT. Translation gives CASSQDQGLASSGELFF.

This rearrangement joins TRBV21-1 to TRBJ2-4; the tabulated D call, TRBD2, remains unverified against the DNA. TRBV21-1 is designated a pseudogene. This CDR3 has 19 residues. CDR3 sequence reads: CASTFRVVRRELAKNIQYF. CDR3 in DNA: TGTGCCAGCACGTTCAGGGTAGTGAGGAGGGAATTAGCCAAAAACATTCAGTACTTC.

The rearrangement uses TRBV9 and TRBJ2-5; a weak D match, TRBD2 (6 bases). Trimming took off 3 bases at V and 2 bases at J, with 8 bases between the two ends. In germline, CDR1 is SGDLS, CDR2 YYNGEE. The CDR3 covers 13 residues. The CDR3 spells CASSALAQETQYF. CDR3 coding DNA: TGTGCCAGCAGCGCACTAGCTCAAGAGACCCAGTACTTC.

The rearrangement uses TRBV5-6 and TRBJ1-5, with D maybe TRBD1 (5 bases). Germline V gene sequence: CDR1 SGHDT, CDR2 YYEEEE. The CDR3 extends over 14 amino acids. Trimming pared 2 bases from V and 5 bases from J, leaving 11 bases between. CDR3 protein: CASSLYLQDQPQHF. The CDR3 DNA reads TGTGCCAGCAGCTTATATTTACAGGATCAGCCCCAGCATTTT.

The CDR3 DNA is TGTGCCAGCAGCACCTCCGGGGTACCCTACAATGAGCAGTTCTTC. It specifies CASSTSGVPYNEQFF. This chain uses TRBV6-6 with TRBJ2-1, with D perhaps TRBD2 (5 bases). The V gene lost 6 bases and the J gene lost 2 bases, with 14 bases spanning the gap. The CDR3 length is 15 residues. Germline CDR1 reads MNHNY; CDR2 reads SVGAGI (reference sequence).